This T cell receptor beta chain derives from a study of blood T cell repertoires in COVID-19. As for the study in general: Donors in the United States, Italy and Spain gave samples during acute or convalescent COVID-19. The analysed material was cDNA or gDNA that came from T cells, B-cell-depleted T cells, or PBMCs.

How the authors handled the data: Scientists estimated how many nucleated cells there were by amplifying reference gene primers. Repertoires were generated with immunoSEQ multiplex PCR, while TCRdb's copy carries only in-frame clones and drops some. D and trimming come from the DNA, and the V and J calls and clone size come from that table. The sample records about 36,000 clones, less than 95% being singletons. This TCR was sampled from a human donor in a cohort sampled during active COVID-19. Sequencing used peripheral blood.

The CDR3 DNA follows: TGTGCCAGCAGTTTCGGGGGGCTCTACGAGCAGTACTTC. Its protein is CASSFGGLYEQYF. V gene TRBV28 combines with J gene TRBJ2-7, with D possibly being TRBD2 (7 bases). This CDR3 region has 13 residues. Trimming removed 3 bases from V and 3 bases from J, with 9 bases in between. Germline values: CDR1 MDHEN, CDR2 SYDVKM.